The source of this T cell receptor beta chain is a study of blood T cell repertoires in COVID-19. Whole-study context: PBMCs, B-cell-depleted T cells, or T cells provided the cDNA or gDNA that made up the material.

This table comes from immunoSEQ multiplex PCR, and its TCRdb copy is limited to in-frame clones, with some not included. Among roughly 200,000 clones, 75% to 90% were seen once, and the ten largest hold more than 3%. CDR1 and CDR2 from the germline V gene are SGHRS and YFSETQ. V gave up 0 bases and J gave up 5 bases; unmatched junction bases: 7. This CDR3 comprises 15 residues. This TCR derives from a man between 60 and 70 years old with acute or convalescent COVID-19. Source material: peripheral blood. The rearrangement joins TRBV5-1 to TRBJ1-2, with TRBD1 identical over 7 bases. CDR3 nucleotide sequence: TGCGCCAGCAGCTTGGATACAGGGGTTGCGTATGGCTACACCTTC. It translates to CASSLDTGVAYGYTF.